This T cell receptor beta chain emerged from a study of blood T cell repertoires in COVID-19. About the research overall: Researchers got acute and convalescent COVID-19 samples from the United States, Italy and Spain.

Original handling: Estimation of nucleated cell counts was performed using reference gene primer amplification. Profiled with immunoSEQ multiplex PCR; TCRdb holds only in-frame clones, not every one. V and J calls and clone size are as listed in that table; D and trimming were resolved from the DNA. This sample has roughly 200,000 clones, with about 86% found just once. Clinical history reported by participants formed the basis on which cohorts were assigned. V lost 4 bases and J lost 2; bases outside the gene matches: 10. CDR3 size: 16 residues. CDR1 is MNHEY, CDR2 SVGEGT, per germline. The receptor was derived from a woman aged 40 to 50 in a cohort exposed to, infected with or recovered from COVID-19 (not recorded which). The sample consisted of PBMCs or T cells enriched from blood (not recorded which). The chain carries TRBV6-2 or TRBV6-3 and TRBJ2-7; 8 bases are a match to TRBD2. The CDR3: CASSWARGGQTYEQYF. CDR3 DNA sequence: TGTGCCAGCAGTTGGGCCCGGGGGGGGCAGACCTACGAGCAGTACTTC.